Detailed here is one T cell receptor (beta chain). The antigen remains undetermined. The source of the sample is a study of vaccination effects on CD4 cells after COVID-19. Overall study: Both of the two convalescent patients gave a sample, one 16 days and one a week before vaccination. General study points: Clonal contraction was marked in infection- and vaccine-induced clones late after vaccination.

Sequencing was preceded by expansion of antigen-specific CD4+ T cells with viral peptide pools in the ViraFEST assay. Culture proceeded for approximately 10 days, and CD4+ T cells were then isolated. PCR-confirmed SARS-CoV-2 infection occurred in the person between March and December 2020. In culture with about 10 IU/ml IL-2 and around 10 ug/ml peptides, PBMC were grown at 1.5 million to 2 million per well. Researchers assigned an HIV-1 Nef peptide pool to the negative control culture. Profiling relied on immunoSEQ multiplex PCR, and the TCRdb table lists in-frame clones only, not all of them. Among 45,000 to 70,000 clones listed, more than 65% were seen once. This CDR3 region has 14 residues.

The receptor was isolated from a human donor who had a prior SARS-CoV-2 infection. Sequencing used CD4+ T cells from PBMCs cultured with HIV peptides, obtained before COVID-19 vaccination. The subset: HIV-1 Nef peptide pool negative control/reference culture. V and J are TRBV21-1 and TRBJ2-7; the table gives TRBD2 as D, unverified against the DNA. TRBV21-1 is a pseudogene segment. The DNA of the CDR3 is TGTGCCAGCAGCAAGGGACTAGCCGGATACGAGCAGTACTTC. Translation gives CASSKGLAGYEQYF.